The subject of this entry is one T cell receptor (beta chain). The antigen remains undetermined. These data come from a study of response to subunit inactivated influenza vaccine. Whole-study results and caveats: A suggestion made by the authors is that each seasonal influenza vaccination recruits few new T cells.

Each CDR3 protein is one row after TCRdb ran MiXCR on the RT-PCR reads. The table shows more than 600,000 distinct CDR3 sequences, with about a fifth occurring only once. The germline V gene has CDR1 KGHDR and CDR2 SFDVKD. This CDR3 has 16 residues. With 5 bases clipped from V and 3 bases from J, the junction kept 3 bases outside the gene matches. The specimen comprised PBMCs from blood, sampled less than 6 days after vaccination. The clonotype originates from a man aged 45 to 65 who received an inactivated influenza vaccine. The chain combines TRBV24-1 with TRBJ2-3; 14 nucleotides match TRBD2. The CDR3 DNA follows: TGTGCCACCAGTGGACTAGCGGGGGGGTCAACAGATACGCAGTATTTT. It yields the protein CATSGLAGGSTDTQYF.